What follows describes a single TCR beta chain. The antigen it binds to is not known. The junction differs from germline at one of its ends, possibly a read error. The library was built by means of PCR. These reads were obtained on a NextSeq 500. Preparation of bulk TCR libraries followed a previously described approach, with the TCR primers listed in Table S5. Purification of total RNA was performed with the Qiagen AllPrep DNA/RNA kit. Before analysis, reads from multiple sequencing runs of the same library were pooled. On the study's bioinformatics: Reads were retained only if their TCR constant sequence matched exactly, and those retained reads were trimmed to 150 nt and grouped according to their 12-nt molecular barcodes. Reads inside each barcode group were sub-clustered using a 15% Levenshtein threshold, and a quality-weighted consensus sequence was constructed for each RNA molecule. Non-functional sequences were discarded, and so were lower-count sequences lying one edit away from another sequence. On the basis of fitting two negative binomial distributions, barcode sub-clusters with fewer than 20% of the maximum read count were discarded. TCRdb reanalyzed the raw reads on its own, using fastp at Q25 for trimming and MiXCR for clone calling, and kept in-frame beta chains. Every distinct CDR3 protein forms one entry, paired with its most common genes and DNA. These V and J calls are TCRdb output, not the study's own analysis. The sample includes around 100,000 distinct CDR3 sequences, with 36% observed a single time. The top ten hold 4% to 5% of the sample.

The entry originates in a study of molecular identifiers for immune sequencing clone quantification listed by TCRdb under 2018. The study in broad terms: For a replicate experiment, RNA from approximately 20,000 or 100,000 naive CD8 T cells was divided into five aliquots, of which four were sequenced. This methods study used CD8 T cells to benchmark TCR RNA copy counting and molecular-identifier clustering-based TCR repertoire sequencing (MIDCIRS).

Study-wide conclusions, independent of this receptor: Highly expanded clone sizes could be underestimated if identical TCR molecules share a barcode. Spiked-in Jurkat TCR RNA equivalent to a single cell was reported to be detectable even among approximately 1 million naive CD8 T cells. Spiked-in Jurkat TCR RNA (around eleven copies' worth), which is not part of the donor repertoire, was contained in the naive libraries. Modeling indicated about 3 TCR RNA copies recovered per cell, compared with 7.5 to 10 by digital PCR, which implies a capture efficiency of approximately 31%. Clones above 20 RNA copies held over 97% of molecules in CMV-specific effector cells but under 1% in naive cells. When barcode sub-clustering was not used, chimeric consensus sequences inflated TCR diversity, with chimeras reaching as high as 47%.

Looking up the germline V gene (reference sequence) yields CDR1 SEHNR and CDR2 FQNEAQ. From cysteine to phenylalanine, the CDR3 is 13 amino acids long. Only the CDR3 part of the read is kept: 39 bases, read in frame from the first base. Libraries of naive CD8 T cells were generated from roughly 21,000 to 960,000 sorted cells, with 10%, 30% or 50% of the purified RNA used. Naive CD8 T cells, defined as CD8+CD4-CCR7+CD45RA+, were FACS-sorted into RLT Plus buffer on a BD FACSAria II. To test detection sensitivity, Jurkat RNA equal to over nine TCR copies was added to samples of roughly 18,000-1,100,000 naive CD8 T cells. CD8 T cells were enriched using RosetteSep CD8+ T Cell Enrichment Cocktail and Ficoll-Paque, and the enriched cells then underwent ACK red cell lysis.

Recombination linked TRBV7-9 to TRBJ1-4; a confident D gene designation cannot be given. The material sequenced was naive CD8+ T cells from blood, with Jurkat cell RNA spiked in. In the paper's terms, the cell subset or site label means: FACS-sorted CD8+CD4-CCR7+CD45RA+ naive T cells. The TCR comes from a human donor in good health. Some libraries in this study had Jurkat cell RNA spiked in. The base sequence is TGTGCCTGCAGCCCTGGGCCCGGAGAAAAACTGTTTTTT. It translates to CACSPGPGEKLFF.